A single TCR beta chain is shown here with its context. It lacks a known antigen. Base qualities are not recorded, but no much larger clone differs from it by a single base. The CDR3 starts with the cysteine, ends with the phenylalanine, and has 15 residues. The sequence is cut down to CDR3 DNA, 45 bases in frame from base 1. CDR1 SGDLS and CDR2 YYNGEE were looked up in the germline V gene. V is pared back by 6 bases and J by 7 bases, with 19 bases lying between the germline termini. The data are from a study of T cells in Graves' hyperthyroidism and ophthalmopathy (dated by TCRdb to the late 2010s). About the study as a whole: To identify TCR V-J signatures that set the groups apart, the researchers used a discovery cohort of about a hundred patients, made up of fewer than 50 with Graves' ophthalmopathy and 57 with stable Graves' hyperthyroidism. Prospective prediction of ophthalmopathy was tested in an independent validation cohort of 18 to 20 hyperthyroidism patients and around 16 patients who later progressed to ophthalmopathy. The roughly 100 discovery patients were randomly divided into training and test sets at a 7:3 ratio. Once sampling was done, hyperthyroidism patients were given methimazole at a starting dose of 30 mg daily, whereas ophthalmopathy patients were given high-dose intravenous methylprednisolone. The study also compared thyroid tissue and blood T-cell repertoires from about six Graves' hyperthyroidism patients. The paper describes TCR Vbeta CDR3 sequencing of 135 peripheral blood samples, made up of under 50 ophthalmopathy patients, roughly 72 hyperthyroidism patients and 17 progressor patients.

TCR beta CDR3 regions were amplified from RNA transcripts. For the first round of RT-PCR on the TCR CDR3, the HTBI primer set was used together with the Qiagen OneStep RT-PCR kit. Libraries were constructed in a second round of multiplex PCR, after which size selection and purification were performed. Paired-end sequencing of the libraries was performed with 100 bp reads on an Illumina HiSeq2000. On the authors' methods: SOAPnuke was used to process the raw data, with reads discarded if the reads contained adapters or uncalled bases, had a mean Phred below 15, or lacked an exact constant-primer or identifier match. High-quality paired reads were merged using COPE v1.2.5, and each unique nucleotide sequence was defined as a clonotype. MiTCR v1.1 was used to align the clonotypes against IMGT TRBV, TRBD and TRBJ reference segments. Only V-J combinations with frequency above 0.0001, covering 99% to 99.2% of repertoires, were analysed. The TCS score was defined as the ratio of F50 (clonal expansion) to E x V (chaos), calculated using BLOSUM62-based TCRdist between CDR3 peptides within each V-J. Welch's t-statistics and random forest reduced 500 to 550 V-J features to roughly 13, which were used in a naive Bayes classifier (R e1071). Thyroid-blood repertoire similarity was quantified with the Morisita-Horn index. TCRdb trimmed public reads at Q25 via fastp, called clones via MiXCR and kept in-frame beta chains. Each CDR3 protein gets just one entry, which takes the most common genes and DNA from the rows behind it. The authors' filters were not applied to this entry. The sample has roughly 500,000 distinct CDR3 sequences on record, around 45% of them singletons. The ten largest account for 15% to 20% of the sample.

Broad study findings and their caveats: In cross-validation, a model built on a 13 V-J signature told ophthalmopathy apart from stable hyperthyroidism with 87.88% sensitivity and 81% to 82% specificity, and in testing the same model reached 80%/75%. In validation, the model predicted progression to ophthalmopathy with over 65% sensitivity and about 73% specificity, a median of approximately 6.5 months before onset. Most expanded thyroid clonotypes (frequency above 0.001) were also detected in blood, suggesting blood repertoires may reflect thyroid immune responses. No statistical method was used to fix the sample size in advance, and group allocation was not hidden from the investigators.

Patients with uncontrolled infections, other autoimmune diseases, pregnancy or lactation were excluded. Diagnoses relied on clinical symptoms, serum thyroxine and TRAb, thyroid ultrasound and orbital computed tomography. Trizol reagent was used to extract total RNA, and RNA quality was then checked on an Agilent 2100 Bioanalyzer. The sample was peripheral blood or thyroid tissue (not recorded which). The chain is encoded by TRBV9 joined to TRBJ1-4; no D gene call is confident. The receptor's source is an adult woman with Graves' disease, either hyperthyroidism or ophthalmopathy (not recorded which). The DNA is as follows: TGTGCCAGCACCCAATCGCAAGGGTGGGGTGAAAAACTGTTTTTT. Its translation is CASTQSQGWGEKLFF. Reference TRBV9 and TRBJ1-4 proteins supply the regions before and after the CDR3; the full variable domain is: DSGVTQTPKHLITATGQRVTLRCSPRSGDLSVYWYQQSLDQGLQFLIQYYNGEERAKGNILERFSAQQFPDLHSELNLSSLELGDSALYFCASTQSQGWGEKLFFGSGTQLSVL.